This passage covers 10 T cell receptor beta chains from one sample sequenced in a study of CD8+ T cells in alopecia areata. A sort of pooled cutaneous lymph node cells used CD4, CD8alpha, NKG2D, NKG2ACE and other stains. cDNA prepared by RNA extraction and subsequent reverse transcription served as the template for sequencing. TCRdb keeps only in-frame clones here, not all; method: immunoSEQ multiplex PCR. This sample carries 200,000 to 300,000 clones, none of them present only once. Input material: CD4+ T cells sorted from a lymph node. These receptors were obtained from a C3H/HeJ mouse with alopecia areata. The MHC haplotype of this mouse line is H2-k.

In regard to this clone: Mouse germline and gene names are used. From the germline J gene comes the end of the CDR3, since the read stops 4 residues before it. Other DNA sequences in the same sample also yield this CDR3. The chain is built from TRBV13-3 and TRBJ2-3, with a tentative D call TRBD2 (6 bases). The CDR3 covers 13 residues. V lost 5 bases, J lost 2 bases, and 9 bases lay in between. Germline V gene sequence: CDR1 NNHDY, CDR2 SYVADS. CDR3 bases read: TGTGCCAGCAGCGCTGGGGTTGCAGAA. Amino acids: CASSAGVAE. The full-length CDR3 reads as CASSAGVAETLYF.

For this clone: The gene symbols are mouse symbols. The read gets to within 3 residues of the CDR3 end, and the germline J gene fills in the rest. The chain joins TRBV31 to TRBJ1-6; 8 nucleotides match TRBD1. TRBJ1-6 is known as an ORF, though its function is uncertain. With 4 bases clipped from V and 6 bases from J, the junction kept 2 bases outside the gene matches. This CDR3 has 13 amino acids. Germline lookup yields CDR1 GKSSPN and CDR2 SITVG. CDR3 DNA, as far as it was read: TGTGCCTGGAAAGGGACAGGTAATTCGCCC. Translating it yields CAWKGTGNSP. The complete CDR3 sequence is CAWKGTGNSPLYF.

This clone was seen a handful of times. Germline and genes here are mouse. The read halts 4 residues ahead of the CDR3 end, with the missing end drawn from the germline J gene. The rearrangement joins TRBV13-2 to TRBJ1-1; D remains ambiguous. The CDR3 length is 13 residues. The V and J ends lost 3 bases and 1 base respectively, with 7 bases between them. From germline, CDR1 is NNHNN and CDR2 SYGAGS (reference sequence). The CDR3 bases that were read are TGTGCCAGCGGTGTCCACAAAAACACA. Protein sequence: CASGVHKNT. From start to end, the CDR3 is CASGVHKNTEVFF.

This clone appeared a few times. Gene names and germline match the mouse. The read halts 4 residues ahead of the CDR3 end, with the missing end drawn from the germline J gene. The chain links TRBV13-2 to TRBJ2-5; 9 bases are shared with TRBD1. V lost 9 bases to trimming and J lost 3 bases; unmatched junction nucleotides: 5. This CDR3 has 13 residues. CDR1 NNHNN and CDR2 SYGAGS come from the germline V gene (reference sequence). Partial CDR3 DNA: TGTGCCACAGACGGGACAGGGCAAGAC. Translated: CATDGTGQD. The whole CDR3 protein reads CATDGTGQDTQYF.

In the case of this clone: Gene labels here are mouse ones. The read falls 4 residues short of the CDR3 end, and the missing part is taken from the germline J gene. The chain couples TRBV13-1 to TRBJ1-1, with 7 positions matching TRBD1. The CDR3 spans 14 residues. Germline-derived CDR1 and CDR2 are NSHNY and SYGAGN. J gave up 0 bases and V 5 bases, and 4 bases lay outside the gene matches. The CDR3 spells CASRAGQSNTEVFF. The CDR3 DNA, read in part, is TGTGCCAGCAGGGCGGGACAGTCAAACACA.

As to this clone: These gene names are mouse names. The sequence runs out 4 residues before the end of the CDR3; the remainder is reconstructed from the germline J gene. This specimen includes other DNA sequences encoding the same CDR3. The chain has TRBV19 and TRBJ2-3, with 8 bases aligning to TRBD2. The J segment lost 3 bases and the V segment lost 2 bases, leaving 2 bases of the junction unmatched. Germline loops: CDR1 FNHDT, CDR2 SITEND (reference sequence). The length of the CDR3 is 14 residues. The CDR3 loop reads CASSIPGGAETLYF. CDR3 DNA, as far as it was read: TGTGCCAGCAGTATTCCTGGGGGGGCAGAA.

This clone was seen many times. Gene labels here are mouse ones. The missing CDR3 end, 3 residues past where the read stops, is filled in from the germline J gene. The chain combines TRBV13-3 with TRBJ1-6; 7 nucleotides align to TRBD1. TRBJ1-6 belongs to the ORF category, with a function that is uncertain. Germline-derived CDR1 and CDR2 are NNHDY and SYVADS. Germline trimming cut 7 bases from V and 7 bases from J; bases unmatched to any gene: 5. The CDR3 consists of 13 residues. Incomplete CDR3 DNA: TGTGCCAGCTGCCGGGACAGAAATTCGCCC. Protein: CASCRDRNSP. The entire CDR3 reads CASCRDRNSPLYF.

This clone was recorded a few times. The genes are named according to mouse. The CDR3 end lies 4 residues beyond the end of the read and is filled in from the germline J gene. The chain recombines TRBV31 with TRBJ1-1; TRBD1 might be the D (5 bases). This CDR3 spans 12 amino acids. CDR1 GKSSPN and CDR2 SITVG come from the germline V gene. CDR3 amino acids: CAWGGTGGEVFF. The CDR3 DNA, read in part, is TGTGCCTGGGGGGGGACTGGGGGA. Together with reference TRBV31 and TRBJ1-1, the CDR3 gives the full variable domain: AQTIHQWPVAEIKAVGSPLSLGCTIKGKSSPNLYWYWQATGGTLQQLFYSITVGQVESVVQLNLSASRPKDDQFILSTEKLLLSHSGFYLCAWGGTGGEVFFGKGTRLTVV.

In this sample, this clone turned up a few times. The gene symbols are mouse symbols. The read finishes 4 residues shy of the CDR3 end, and the germline J gene is used to complete it. The chain recombines TRBV13-3 with TRBJ2-1; 10 nucleotides align to TRBD1. The CDR3 is 17 amino acids. CDR1 NNHDY and CDR2 SYVADS come from the germline V gene. V lost 5 bases and J lost 0; bases outside the gene matches: 8. The CDR3 bases that were read are TGTGCCAGCAGGAGGACAGGGGGGTCATATAACTATGCT. Translation gives CASRRTGGSYNYA. The complete CDR3 protein is CASRRTGGSYNYAEQFF.

In this sample, this clone turned up a few times. The genes and germline here are from mouse. The missing CDR3 end, 4 residues past where the read stops, is filled in from the germline J gene. The V gene is TRBV13-1, the J gene TRBJ1-1; a possible D gene is TRBD1 (6 bases). This CDR3 region has 14 residues. Trimming left V 1 base short and J 4 bases short, with 11 bases between. Germline CDR1 is NSHNY and CDR2 is SYGAGN. Here the CDR3 reads CASSDRGTGTEVFF. CDR3 bases read: TGTGCCAGCAGTGATAGGGGGACGGGCACA.